The rows below give T cell receptor beta chains drawn from one sample of a study of Ad26.COV2.S vaccination and SARS-CoV-2 variants. TCRdb's copy holds only in-frame clones and misses some; the assay was immunoSEQ multiplex PCR. This sample has approximately 350,000 clones; around 82% occur once, and the top ten carry around 7.3%. The starting material was peripheral blood, obtained in a trial of Ad26.COV2.S vaccine versus placebo. These receptor sequences come from a person between 18 and 60 years old who received the Ad26.COV2.S COVID-19 vaccine or a placebo. The CDR3 runs from the conserved cysteine through the conserved F or W. Fields, in order: V gene, J gene, CDR3 protein.

v_call: TRBV2
j_call: TRBJ1-1
cdr3_aa: CASSVTGAVTEAFF

v_call: TRBV7-3
j_call: TRBJ1-1
cdr3_aa: CASSRGQNTEAFF

v_call: TRBV9
j_call: TRBJ1-2
cdr3_aa: CASSPTTGLLGYTF

v_call: TRBV9
j_call: TRBJ2-1
cdr3_aa: CASRFSVRDGYNEQFF

v_call: TRBV5-4
j_call: TRBJ1-2
cdr3_aa: CASSLGGASTNGYTF

v_call: TRBV6-5
j_call: TRBJ2-2
cdr3_aa: CASRLAGGRGLELFF

v_call: TRBV6-5
j_call: TRBJ1-6
cdr3_aa: CASSWTGRGNSPLHF

v_call: TRBV5-1
j_call: TRBJ2-7
cdr3_aa: CASSLAHDEQYF

v_call: TRBV4-2
j_call: TRBJ1-1
cdr3_aa: CASTHNGGNTEAFF

v_call: TRBV19
j_call: TRBJ1-1
cdr3_aa: CASSLGGPYTEAFF

v_call: TRBV29-1
j_call: TRBJ2-7
cdr3_aa: CSVLYLQGTEQYF

v_call: TRBV7-2
j_call: TRBJ2-5
cdr3_aa: CASSLMLGAGETQYF

v_call: TRBV11-2
j_call: TRBJ2-3
cdr3_aa: CASSFGGTDTQYF

v_call: TRBV3-1/TRBV3-2
j_call: TRBJ2-2
cdr3_aa: CASSRDWNSGELFF

v_call: TRBV9
j_call: TRBJ2-1
cdr3_aa: CASSAEQGSSYNEQFF

v_call: TRBV2
j_call: TRBJ1-3
cdr3_aa: CASWVAGAGNTIYF

v_call: TRBV7-7
j_call: TRBJ2-7
cdr3_aa: CASSLGTGRHSYEQYF

v_call: TRBV5-1
j_call: TRBJ2-7
cdr3_aa: CASSGRDRGRIPPYEQYF

v_call: TRBV6-6
j_call: TRBJ1-4
cdr3_aa: CASRDTGGKLFF

v_call: TRBV5-8
j_call: TRBJ1-5
cdr3_aa: CASSLVIGVQPQHF

v_call: TRBV9
j_call: TRBJ2-1
cdr3_aa: CASSANPGLAGGLGEQFF

v_call: TRBV12-3/TRBV12-4
j_call: TRBJ2-7
cdr3_aa: CASSLMTQFEQYF

v_call: TRBV6-6
j_call: TRBJ1-1
cdr3_aa: CASSLQGYTEAFF

v_call: TRBV2
j_call: TRBJ2-2
cdr3_aa: CASKRGPGELFF

v_call: TRBV7-2
j_call: TRBJ1-4
cdr3_aa: CASSRANEKLFF

v_call: TRBV6-5
j_call: TRBJ2-1
cdr3_aa: CASSYSQLAGSNEQFF

v_call: TRBV7-3
j_call: TRBJ1-1
cdr3_aa: CASSLSRGTSEAFF

v_call: TRBV5-1
j_call: TRBJ2-7
cdr3_aa: CASSSGQTYEQYF

v_call: TRBV7-9
j_call: TRBJ1-6
cdr3_aa: CASSSRTGGNSPLHF

v_call: TRBV19
j_call: TRBJ2-1
cdr3_aa: CASIGQGDYNEQFF

v_call: TRBV19
j_call: TRBJ1-4
cdr3_aa: CASSIARGGKLFF

v_call: TRBV4-1
j_call: TRBJ1-1
cdr3_aa: CASSDDRGNTEAFF

v_call: TRBV7-2
j_call: TRBJ2-2
cdr3_aa: CASSLNTGELFF

v_call: TRBV4-1
j_call: TRBJ2-3
cdr3_aa: CASSQDTQGARYTDTQYF

v_call: TRBV7-9
j_call: TRBJ1-1
cdr3_aa: CASSPPTLDTEAFF

v_call: TRBV27
j_call: TRBJ1-2
cdr3_aa: CASSPGQGARYGYTF

v_call: TRBV29-1
j_call: TRBJ2-7
cdr3_aa: CSVSQGLYEQYF

v_call: TRBV18
j_call: TRBJ2-2
cdr3_aa: CASSSDRGIYTGELFF

v_call: TRBV7-9
j_call: TRBJ1-3
cdr3_aa: CASSLVWGSGTIYF

v_call: TRBV12-5
j_call: TRBJ2-5
cdr3_aa: CASGRGTEETQYF

v_call: TRBV19
j_call: TRBJ1-6
cdr3_aa: CASSTQGSHNSPLHF